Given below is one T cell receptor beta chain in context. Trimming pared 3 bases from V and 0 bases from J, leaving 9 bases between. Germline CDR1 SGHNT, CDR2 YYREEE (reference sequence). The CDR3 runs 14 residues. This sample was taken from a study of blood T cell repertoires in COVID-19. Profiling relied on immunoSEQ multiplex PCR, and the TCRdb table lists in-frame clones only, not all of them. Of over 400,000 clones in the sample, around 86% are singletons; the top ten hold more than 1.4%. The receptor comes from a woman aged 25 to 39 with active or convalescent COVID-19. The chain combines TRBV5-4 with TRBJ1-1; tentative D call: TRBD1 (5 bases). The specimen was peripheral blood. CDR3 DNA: TGTGCCAGCAGCTGGCGGGGGATGAACACTGAAGCTTTCTTT. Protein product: CASSWRGMNTEAFF.